This T cell receptor beta chain was profiled in a study of monozygotic twins with inflammatory bowel disease. After re-calling the 5' RACE reads, TCRdb lists one entry per CDR3 protein, DNA absent. The table for this sample gives 400,000 to 500,000 distinct CDR3 sequences. Specimen: blood. The TCR sequence derives from a human donor with ulcerative colitis or Crohn's disease, or a healthy co-twin of an affected twin (not recorded which).

This chain's CDR3 is CSASPPGTASYEQYF. This rearrangement joins TRBV20-1 to TRBJ2-7; TCRdb proposes TRBD1, but this gene call is untestable without DNA. Germline values: CDR1 DFQATT, CDR2 SNEGSKA (reference sequence). CDR3 length: 15 residues.